The 32 T cell receptor beta chains in this list originate from one sample, sequenced in a study of T cell responses to AZD1222 COVID-19 vaccine. Clones were read by immunoSEQ multiplex PCR, and TCRdb kept only the in-frame ones, dropping some. Found here are about 140,000 clones, 88% of them singletons; the top ten hold 2.5% to 3.5%. The sequences come from peripheral blood, collected 28 days after the second AZD1222 dose. Every receptor here comes from an adult who received the AZD1222 COVID-19 vaccine.

The V call is TRBV7-2, the J call TRBJ1-1, with no clear D. V was pared by 5 bases and J by 9 bases, with 16 bases between. The CDR3 spans 13 residues. From germline, CDR1 is SGHTA and CDR2 FQGNSA. The CDR3 DNA reads as TGTGCCAGCAGCAGCTTTAAGGGTGAAAAAGCTTTCTTT. Its protein product is CASSSFKGEKAFF.

The CDR3 sequence is CASGLRGGTEAFF. The CDR3 DNA follows: TGTGCTAGTGGTTTACGGGGAGGAACTGAAGCTTTCTTT. This rearrangement joins TRBV12-5 to TRBJ1-1; no definite D call. The length of the CDR3 is 13 residues. Germline V gene data show CDR1 as LGHNT and CDR2 as FRNRAP. V lost 3 bases to trimming and J lost 5 bases, with 10 bases between them.

The chain has TRBV3-1 (or the pseudogene TRBV3-2) and TRBJ2-7; D is undetermined. The CDR3 has 14 amino acids. Trimming removed 2 bases at V and 4 bases at J, with 12 bases between. The germline CDR1 and CDR2 sequences are LGHDT and YNNKEL (reference sequence). The CDR3 DNA follows: TGTGCCAGCAGCCAATACTTAGGTGGTTACGAGCAGTACTTC. Translation: CASSQYLGGYEQYF.

The J gene is TRBJ1-5, the V gene TRBV5-1, with a possible D match to TRBD1 (5 bases). CDR3 length equals 13 residues. V lost 4 bases and J lost 4, with 9 bases in between. Germline assignment: CDR1 SGHRS and CDR2 YFSETQ. The CDR3 nucleotides read TGCGCCAGCAGCCTCGACAGAAATCAGCCCCAGCATTTT. Protein sequence: CASSLDRNQPQHF.

This chain links TRBV2 with TRBJ2-1; 7 positions agree with TRBD2. Germline V gives CDR1 SNHLY, CDR2 FYNNEI. This CDR3 is built from 14 residues. After removal of 7 bases from V and 4 bases from J, the junction contained 7 bases not matched to a gene. Here the CDR3 reads CASKFLAGYNEQFF. In DNA form, the CDR3 reads TGTGCCAGCAAATTCTTAGCGGGTTACAATGAGCAGTTCTTC.

In its sample, this clone was seen once. This chain uses TRBV7-6 with TRBJ2-7; 9 nucleotides line up with TRBD1. V lost 1 base to trimming and J lost 7 bases; unmatched junction nucleotides: 11. CDR1 is SGHVS and CDR2 is FNYEAQ in the germline V gene. The CDR3 totals 16 residues. The CDR3 DNA is TGTGCCAGCAGCTTAGGTGTGGGACAGGGTATTCGGGAGCAGTACTTC. Translation: CASSLGVGQGIREQYF.

The genes are TRBV2 and TRBJ2-1, with D perhaps TRBD2 (5 bases). Trimming removed 5 bases at V and 3 bases at J, with 14 bases between. Germline CDR1 and CDR2: SNHLY and FYNNEI. The CDR3 totals 15 residues. The CDR3 here is CASSLDLGDYNEQFF. The DNA for the CDR3 is TGTGCCAGCAGTTTGGACTTGGGAGACTACAATGAGCAGTTCTTC.

This rearrangement joins TRBV28 to TRBJ1-4; a possible D gene is TRBD1 (5 bases). Germline assignment: CDR1 MDHEN and CDR2 SYDVKM. Trimming left V 7 bases short and J 3 bases short, with 12 bases between. CDR3 length: 14 residues. In DNA, the CDR3 is TGTGCCAGCATCCCGATGGGGGCTAATGAAAAACTGTTTTTT. Translation gives CASIPMGANEKLFF.

The chain combines TRBV18 with TRBJ2-5, with D possibly called TRBD1 or TRBD2 (6 bases each). Trimming cost V 7 bases and J 4 bases, with 13 bases left between them. CDR3 length: 13 amino acids. CDR1 and CDR2 (germline): KGHSH, LQKENI. Written as DNA, the CDR3 is TGTGCCAGCTATCGGACAGCGGGAGAGACCCAGTACTTC. This gives the protein CASYRTAGETQYF. Full variable domain (rest looked up from reference TRBV18 and TRBJ2-5): NAGVMQNPRHLVRRRGQEARLRCSPMKGHSHVYWYRQLPEEGLKFMVYLQKENIIDESGMPKERFSAEFPKEGPSILRIQQVVRGDSAAYFCASYRTAGETQYFGPGTRLLVL.

The rearrangement joins TRBV29-1 to TRBJ1-1, with D unclear. The CDR3 is 14 residues long. Germline loops: CDR1 SQVTM, CDR2 ANQGSEA. Trimming took 7 bases from V and 5 from J, leaving 20 bases between them. The CDR3 bases are TGCAGCGCAGCTCCCAGGCTTTCGGGGACTGAAGCTTTCTTT. Protein: CSAAPRLSGTEAFF.

This clone was seen once. CDR3: CASSLDLQGGGTDTQYF. The CDR3 coding sequence is TGCGCCAGCAGCTTGGACCTCCAGGGGGGAGGCACAGATACGCAGTATTTT. V and J are TRBV5-1 and TRBJ2-3; tentatively, D is TRBD1 (7 bases). The CDR3 is made up of 17 amino acids. Germline CDR1 SGHRS, CDR2 YFSETQ. The ends were cut back, 0 bases at V and 1 base at J, with 15 bases in the middle.

This chain links TRBV2 with TRBJ1-2; 10 bases are a match to TRBD1. Germline CDR1 SNHLY, CDR2 FYNNEI. Germline trimming cut 3 bases from V and 3 bases from J; bases unmatched to any gene: 1. CDR3 length: 14 residues. CDR3 coding DNA: TGTGCCAGCAGTGAGGACAGGGGGGACTATGGCTACACCTTC. It translates to CASSEDRGDYGYTF. The full variable domain, with the rest looked up from reference TRBV2 and TRBJ1-2, is EPEVTQTPSHQVTQMGQEVILRCVPISNHLYFYWYRQILGQKVEFLVSFYNNEISEKSEIFDDQFSVERPDGSNFTLKIRSTKLEDSAMYFCASSEDRGDYGYTFGSGTRLTVV.

In its sample, this clone was seen a few times. The gene calls are TRBV10-2 and TRBJ2-1, with D perhaps TRBD2 (5 bases). Germline V gene data show CDR1 as WSHSY and CDR2 as SAAADI. This CDR3 comprises 15 residues. V was pared by 7 bases and J by 0 bases, with 13 bases between. For the CDR3, the DNA is TGCGCCAGCACCTTGGACTCTAGCTCCTACAATGAGCAGTTCTTC. It codes for CASTLDSSSYNEQFF.

The chain joins TRBV6-5 to TRBJ2-7, with D perhaps matching TRBD2 (6 bases). Germline CDR1 MNHEY, CDR2 SVGAGI. The CDR3 is made up of 14 amino acids. Trimming stripped 5 bases from V and 2 bases from J, with 13 bases between. The CDR3 nucleotides are TGTGCCAGCAGTCCCTCAGCGGGCCCCTACGAGCAGTACTTC. Its protein is CASSPSAGPYEQYF.

This chain uses TRBV30 with TRBJ1-2, with D possibly TRBD1 on 6 matching bases. The germline V gene encodes CDR1 GTSNPN and CDR2 SVGIG (reference sequence). Trimming left V 3 bases short and J 7 bases short, with 15 bases between. CDR3 length: 13 residues. The CDR3 protein is CAWRLGGLGGYTF. DNA for the CDR3: TGTGCCTGGAGACTAGGGGGGCTCGGTGGCTACACCTTC.

The chain has TRBV5-1 and TRBJ2-7; no clear D gene. The CDR3 extends over 16 amino acids. Germline V gene lookup returns CDR1 SGHRS and CDR2 YFSETQ. With 0 bases removed from V and 4 bases from J, the gap between germline ends came to 17 bases. CDR3 region: CASSLGSAREGYEQYF. The CDR3 DNA is TGCGCCAGCAGCTTGGGGTCGGCAAGGGAAGGTTACGAGCAGTACTTC.

The V gene is TRBV18, the J gene TRBJ2-1; TRBD2 might be the D (6 bases). CDR3 size: 17 residues. V lost 6 bases to trimming and J lost 5 bases, with 23 bases between them. The germline gives CDR1 KGHSH, CDR2 LQKENI. The CDR3 spells CASSPFHGGGVNNEQFF. The CDR3 DNA reads as TGTGCCAGCTCTCCTTTTCACGGCGGAGGGGTCAACAATGAGCAGTTCTTC.

The rearrangement links TRBV28 to TRBJ1-1; D is uncertain. Looked up from germline, CDR1 is MDHEN and CDR2 is SYDVKM. The CDR3 is made up of 14 amino acids. Trimming took 3 bases from V and 5 from J, leaving 13 bases between them. CDR3 in amino acids: CASSFTSGKTEAFF. CDR3 DNA sequence: TGTGCCAGCAGTTTTACCTCGGGGAAAACTGAAGCTTTCTTT.

Only one count was recorded for this clone. J is TRBJ1-2 and V is TRBV7-2; tentatively, D is TRBD1 (5 bases). V was clipped by 7 bases and J by 2 bases, with 14 bases between them. Germline CDR1 is SGHTA and CDR2 is FQGNSA. CDR3 size: 14 residues. CDR3 in DNA: TGTGCCAGCACCTCATCAGGGTCCAACTATGGCTACACCTTC. This sequence encodes CASTSSGSNYGYTF.

The rearrangement joins TRBV27 to TRBJ2-5, with D possibly matching TRBD1 (6 bases). This CDR3 has 15 residues. Per germline, CDR1 MNHEY and CDR2 SMNVEV (reference sequence). Trimming removed 0 bases at V and 2 bases at J, with 10 bases between. The CDR3 protein is CASSLSKGVQETQYF. The CDR3, as DNA: TGTGCCAGCAGTTTATCGAAGGGGGTTCAAGAGACCCAGTACTTC.

This clone came up once. This chain links TRBV14 with TRBJ1-6; D gene uncertain. Germline V lookup: CDR1 SGHDN, CDR2 FVKESK. There are 17 residues in the CDR3. The V and J ends lost 1 base and 0 bases respectively, with 10 bases between them. CDR3 nucleotide sequence: TGTGCCAGCAGCCAAGGGTACCGCAACTCCTATAATTCACCCCTCCACTTT. Residues: CASSQGYRNSYNSPLHF.

V usage is TRBV28 and J usage is TRBJ1-2; tentative D call: TRBD1 (5 bases). CDR3 length: 12 amino acids. The germline CDR1 and CDR2 sequences are MDHEN and SYDVKM. V was cut by 3 bases and J by 8 bases, with 10 bases left in between. The CDR3: CASSFQGWGYTF. In nucleotides, the CDR3 is TGTGCCAGCAGTTTCCAGGGATGGGGCTACACCTTC.

J is TRBJ1-2 and V is TRBV5-6, with unresolved D. The V gene lost 1 base and the J gene lost 3 bases, with 10 bases spanning the gap. Looked up from germline, CDR1 is SGHDT and CDR2 is YYEEEE. This CDR3 contains 14 residues. CDR3 coding DNA: TGTGCCAGCAGCTTGTTTAACGCCGACTATGGCTACACCTTC. Its translation is CASSLFNADYGYTF. Looking up the rest from reference TRBV5-6 and TRBJ1-2 gives the full variable domain: DAGVTQSPTHLIKTRGQQVTLRCSPKSGHDTVSWYQQALGQGPQFIFQYYEEEERQRGNFPDRFSGHQFPNYSSELNVNALLLGDSALYLCASSLFNADYGYTFGSGTRLTVV.

DNA of the CDR3: TGTGCCAGCAGCCCTGGTTATGCTAGGGGCTATGGCTACACCTTC. Translation gives CASSPGYARGYGYTF. The rearrangement uses TRBV7-3 and TRBJ1-2; possibly TRBD1 for D (5 bases). This CDR3 spans 15 amino acids. Germline CDR1 and CDR2: SGHTA and FQGTGA. Between the trimmed V and J ends, which lost 5 bases and 4 bases, there was a span of 17 bases.

The rearrangement uses TRBV30 and TRBJ1-3; tentative D call: TRBD1 (5 bases). This CDR3 has 12 amino acids. Germline V gene sequence: CDR1 GTSNPN, CDR2 SVGIG (reference sequence). V was trimmed by 1 base and J by 8 bases, leaving 9 bases between them. The DNA of the CDR3 is TGTGCCTGGAGTGAAGGAGGGGACACCATATATTTT. The encoded protein is CAWSEGGDTIYF.

This sequence joins TRBV28 and TRBJ2-7; 7 positions match TRBD1. This CDR3 region has 12 residues. Losses at the gene ends were 7 bases for V and 3 bases for J; bases not matched to a gene: 3. Germline V gene lookup returns CDR1 MDHEN and CDR2 SYDVKM. The CDR3 region has the DNA TGTGCCAGCACGACAGGGAGCTACGAGCAGTACTTC. It codes for CASTTGSYEQYF.

This clone came up once. This rearrangement joins TRBV2 to TRBJ2-4; no reliable D call. This CDR3 region has 14 residues. Germline V gene lookup returns CDR1 SNHLY and CDR2 FYNNEI. Trimming removed 6 bases at V and 0 bases at J, with 9 bases between. CDR3 DNA: TGTGCCAGCAGGGGCGGATTAGCCAAAAACATTCAGTACTTC. The encoded protein is CASRGGLAKNIQYF.

The gene calls are TRBV5-1 and TRBJ2-1; 13 nucleotides agree with TRBD2. CDR3 length equals 16 residues. V lost 0 bases to trimming and J lost 8 bases; unmatched junction nucleotides: 5. Germline V gene sequence: CDR1 SGHRS, CDR2 YFSETQ. In DNA, the CDR3 is TGCGCCAGCAGCTTGGGAACTAGCGGGGGGGCCCATGAGCAGTTCTTC. It is translated as CASSLGTSGGAHEQFF.

The chain couples TRBV6-2 or TRBV6-3 to TRBJ2-1; 7 bases agree with TRBD2. V was pared by 0 bases and J by 2 bases, with 10 bases of the junction left unmatched. Germline V gives CDR1 MNHEY, CDR2 SVGEGT. The CDR3 totals 18 residues. CDR3 in amino acids: CASSYSGARLATYNEQFF. CDR3 DNA sequence: TGTGCCAGCAGTTACTCTGGTGCACGACTAGCCACCTACAATGAGCAGTTCTTC.

The chain recombines TRBV12-5 with TRBJ2-5; D is perhaps TRBD1 (6 bases). The CDR3 covers 13 residues. CDR1 and CDR2 (germline): LGHNT, FRNRAP. The V gene lost 5 bases and the J gene lost 7 bases, with 14 bases spanning the gap. The CDR3 loop reads CASGPSGAGTQYF. CDR3 in DNA: TGTGCTAGTGGTCCCTCAGGGGCGGGGACCCAGTACTTC.

This chain joins TRBV2 and TRBJ2-6, with 7 bases fitting TRBD1. Germline trimming cut 7 bases from V and 2 bases from J; bases unmatched to any gene: 5. The germline CDR1 and CDR2 sequences are SNHLY and FYNNEI. The CDR3 has 15 amino acids. Here the CDR3 reads CASTTGLAGANVLTF. In DNA, the CDR3 is TGTGCCAGCACGACAGGGCTTGCTGGGGCCAACGTCCTGACTTTC.

This chain links TRBV4-1 with TRBJ2-1; the D gene is possibly TRBD2 (7 bases). The length of the CDR3 is 16 residues. From germline, CDR1 is MGHRA and CDR2 YSYEKL. Trimming removed 3 bases from V and 3 bases from J, with 15 bases in between. The CDR3 region is CASSHKGGGNYNEQFF. The CDR3 region has the DNA TGCGCCAGCAGCCACAAGGGGGGGGGAAACTACAATGAGCAGTTCTTC.